These T cell receptor beta chains were read from a single sample in a study of long-term antiretroviral therapy in people with HIV. The assay was immunoSEQ multiplex PCR, and TCRdb's table has in-frame clones only and misses some. The table lists about 17,000 clones, 70% to 90% of them singletons, with roughly 4.7% in the top ten. The specimen comprised unsorted PBMCs, sampled 0.1 years before starting antiretroviral therapy. These receptors all stem from a man between 18 and 29 years old with HIV. The CDR3 runs from the conserved cysteine through the conserved F or W. The D gene is left open where the match is weak. Clone sizes are given selectively: once, few, many, or a class where the clone is expanded.

clone size: -; J gene: TRBJ1-6; V gene: TRBV7-3; D gene: -; CDR3 protein: CASSLNGPTNSPLHF; CDR3 DNA: TGTGCCAGCAGCTTAAACGGCCCGACCAATTCACCCCTCCACTTT
clone size: -; J gene: TRBJ2-7; V gene: TRBV28; D gene: -; CDR3 protein: CASSLYSQGGPYEQYF; CDR3 DNA: TGTGCCAGCAGTTTATACTCTCAGGGGGGACCCTACGAGCAGTACTTC
clone size: -; J gene: TRBJ1-2; V gene: TRBV11-2; D gene: -; CDR3 protein: CASSPATANHGYTF; CDR3 DNA: TGTGCCAGCAGCCCAGCCACAGCAAACCATGGCTACACCTTC
clone size: -; J gene: TRBJ1-5; V gene: TRBV30; D gene: -; CDR3 protein: CAWSPGVDQPQHF; CDR3 DNA: TGTGCCTGGAGTCCAGGGGTCGATCAGCCCCAGCATTTT
clone size: once; J gene: TRBJ2-3; V gene: TRBV5-4; D gene: -; CDR3 protein: CASSSWGASTDTQYF; CDR3 DNA: TGTGCCAGCAGCAGCTGGGGGGCTAGCACAGATACGCAGTATTTT
clone size: -; J gene: TRBJ1-5; V gene: TRBV19; D gene: TRBD1; CDR3 protein: CASNSGGSNQPQHF; CDR3 DNA: TGTGCCAGTAATTCAGGGGGTAGCAATCAGCCCCAGCATTTT
clone size: -; J gene: TRBJ2-7; V gene: TRBV21-1; D gene: -; CDR3 protein: CASSNERATCYEQYF; CDR3 DNA: TGTGCCAGCAGCAACGAAAGGGCCACTTGCTACGAGCAGTACTTC
clone size: -; J gene: TRBJ1-2; V gene: TRBV4-3; D gene: TRBD1; CDR3 protein: CASSQGADRVNYGYTF; CDR3 DNA: TGCGCCAGCAGCCAAGGGGCAGACAGGGTGAACTATGGCTACACCTTC
clone size: few; J gene: TRBJ2-1; V gene: TRBV7-6; D gene: TRBD2; CDR3 protein: CASSLETEGFTGLAYDEQFF; CDR3 DNA: TGTGCCAGCAGCTTGGAGACAGAGGGGTTTACGGGACTAGCTTATGATGAGCAGTTCTTC
clone size: -; J gene: TRBJ2-1; V gene: TRBV6-1; D gene: TRBD1; CDR3 protein: CASSEQGQAPGEQFF; CDR3 DNA: TGTGCCAGCAGTGAACAGGGACAGGCACCAGGTGAGCAGTTCTTC
clone size: few; J gene: TRBJ1-3; V gene: TRBV29-1; D gene: -; CDR3 protein: CSVKLSGNTIYF; CDR3 DNA: TGCAGCGTGAAGCTCTCTGGAAACACCATATATTTT
clone size: -; J gene: TRBJ2-3; V gene: TRBV27; D gene: -; CDR3 protein: CASSPLGTDTQYF; CDR3 DNA: TGTGCCAGCAGTCCTCTTGGGACAGATACGCAGTATTTT
clone size: -; J gene: TRBJ1-1; V gene: TRBV10-3; D gene: TRBD1; CDR3 protein: CAISESGQGVTEAFF; CDR3 DNA: TGTGCCATCAGTGAGTCGGGACAGGGGGTTACTGAAGCTTTCTTT
clone size: -; J gene: TRBJ2-5; V gene: TRBV9; D gene: TRBD2; CDR3 protein: CASSVNNGGEQETQYF; CDR3 DNA: TGTGCCAGCAGCGTAAATAACGGGGGGGAACAAGAGACCCAGTACTTC
clone size: few; J gene: TRBJ1-4; V gene: TRBV2; D gene: TRBD1; CDR3 protein: CASSDYGQGPSNEKLFF; CDR3 DNA: TGTGCCAGCAGTGACTACGGACAGGGCCCGTCTAATGAAAAACTGTTTTTT
clone size: once; J gene: TRBJ1-4; V gene: TRBV28; D gene: -; CDR3 protein: CASSLTWGPTNEKLFF; CDR3 DNA: TGTGCCAGCAGTTTAACGTGGGGACCAACTAATGAAAAACTGTTTTTT
clone size: -; J gene: TRBJ2-1; V gene: TRBV28; D gene: -; CDR3 protein: CASSWTDNEQFF; CDR3 DNA: TGTGCCAGCAGTTGGACTGACAATGAGCAGTTCTTC
clone size: -; J gene: TRBJ2-1; V gene: TRBV6-5; D gene: -; CDR3 protein: CASSYGSSNEQFF; CDR3 DNA: TGTGCCAGCAGTTACGGCAGTAGCAATGAGCAGTTCTTC
clone size: -; J gene: TRBJ1-2; V gene: TRBV30; D gene: -; CDR3 protein: CAWSLQGNGYTF; CDR3 DNA: TGTGCCTGGAGCTTACAGGGAAATGGCTACACCTTC
clone size: once; J gene: TRBJ1-3; V gene: TRBV5-1; D gene: TRBD1; CDR3 protein: CASSLEQGGNTIYF; CDR3 DNA: TGCGCCAGCAGCTTGGAACAGGGGGGAAACACCATATATTTT
clone size: -; J gene: TRBJ2-2; V gene: TRBV30; D gene: TRBD1; CDR3 protein: CAWTGPRGLNTGELFF; CDR3 DNA: TGTGCCTGGACAGGGCCAAGGGGGCTGAACACCGGGGAGCTGTTTTTT
clone size: -; J gene: TRBJ2-7; V gene: TRBV29-1; D gene: -; CDR3 protein: CSVHGLDSYEQYF; CDR3 DNA: TGCAGCGTCCACGGACTGGACTCCTACGAGCAGTACTTC
clone size: -; J gene: TRBJ1-5; V gene: TRBV7-9; D gene: TRBD1; CDR3 protein: CASSLHGQGNQPQHF; CDR3 DNA: TGTGCCAGCAGCCTACACGGACAGGGCAATCAGCCCCAGCATTTT
clone size: once; J gene: TRBJ1-1; V gene: TRBV15; D gene: -; CDR3 protein: CATSRSGSSTKAFF; CDR3 DNA: TGTGCCACCAGCAGGTCGGGGAGTTCCACGAAAGCTTTCTTT
clone size: -; J gene: TRBJ2-1; V gene: TRBV7-2; D gene: TRBD2; CDR3 protein: CASSLAGLGSYNEQFF; CDR3 DNA: TGTGCCAGCAGCTTAGCTGGACTAGGCTCCTACAATGAGCAGTTCTTC
clone size: once; J gene: TRBJ2-7; V gene: TRBV5-4; D gene: TRBD1; CDR3 protein: CASSPGTGGPEQYF; CDR3 DNA: TGTGCCAGCAGTCCCGGGACAGGGGGGCCCGAGCAGTACTTC
clone size: -; J gene: TRBJ2-3; V gene: TRBV6-6; D gene: TRBD2; CDR3 protein: CASTTSETDTQYF; CDR3 DNA: TGTGCCAGCACTACTAGCGAGACAGATACGCAGTATTTT
clone size: once; J gene: TRBJ2-1; V gene: TRBV7-9; D gene: TRBD1; CDR3 protein: CASSLGDRAHNEQFF; CDR3 DNA: TGTGCCAGCAGCTTGGGGGACAGGGCTCACAATGAGCAGTTCTTC
clone size: -; J gene: TRBJ2-1; V gene: TRBV28; D gene: -; CDR3 protein: CASSVGVLSSYNEQFF; CDR3 DNA: TGTGCCAGCAGTGTCGGGGTTCTTAGCTCCTACAATGAGCAGTTCTTC
clone size: -; J gene: TRBJ1-6; V gene: TRBV19; D gene: TRBD1; CDR3 protein: CASSADRGSSPLHF; CDR3 DNA: TGTGCCAGTAGTGCCGACAGGGGGAGTTCACCCCTCCACTTT
clone size: -; J gene: TRBJ2-5; V gene: TRBV18; D gene: TRBD2; CDR3 protein: CASSRASGSWLETQYF; CDR3 DNA: TGTGCCAGCTCACGAGCTAGCGGGAGTTGGTTGGAGACCCAGTACTTC
clone size: -; J gene: TRBJ2-2; V gene: TRBV7-8; D gene: TRBD1; CDR3 protein: CASRVQGKNTGELFF; CDR3 DNA: TGTGCCAGCAGGGTACAGGGGAAGAACACCGGGGAGCTGTTTTTT
clone size: once; J gene: TRBJ2-7; V gene: TRBV18; D gene: -; CDR3 protein: CASSPPGAGLSYEQYF; CDR3 DNA: TGTGCCAGCTCACCACCGGGCGCTGGGCTCTCCTACGAGCAGTACTTC
clone size: -; J gene: TRBJ1-5; V gene: TRBV6-1; D gene: -; CDR3 protein: CASSENRGRGNQPQHF; CDR3 DNA: TGTGCCAGCAGTGAAAATAGGGGACGGGGCAATCAGCCCCAGCATTTT
clone size: -; J gene: TRBJ1-1; V gene: TRBV5-4; D gene: -; CDR3 protein: CASSFRGNTEAFF; CDR3 DNA: TGTGCCAGCAGCTTCAGGGGGAACACTGAAGCTTTCTTT
clone size: -; J gene: TRBJ1-2; V gene: TRBV19; D gene: TRBD1; CDR3 protein: CAARTGEYGYTF; CDR3 DNA: TGTGCCGCCAGGACAGGGGAATATGGCTACACCTTC
clone size: -; J gene: TRBJ1-3; V gene: TRBV19; D gene: -; CDR3 protein: CASRDRLSGNTIYF; CDR3 DNA: TGTGCCAGTAGAGACAGGCTCTCTGGAAACACCATATATTTT
clone size: -; J gene: TRBJ2-3; V gene: TRBV2; D gene: TRBD2; CDR3 protein: CASSERASGADTQYF; CDR3 DNA: TGTGCCAGCAGTGAAAGGGCTAGCGGGGCAGATACGCAGTATTTT
clone size: -; J gene: TRBJ2-6; V gene: TRBV15; D gene: -; CDR3 protein: CATSRRASGANVLTF; CDR3 DNA: TGTGCCACCAGCAGACGGGCCTCTGGGGCCAACGTCCTGACTTTC
clone size: -; J gene: TRBJ2-1; V gene: TRBV7-2; D gene: -; CDR3 protein: CASSFGGTSYNEQFF; CDR3 DNA: TGTGCCAGCAGCTTTGGCGGGACCAGCTACAATGAGCAGTTCTTC
clone size: -; J gene: TRBJ1-4; V gene: TRBV6-1; D gene: TRBD1; CDR3 protein: CASSDGQGYEKLFF; CDR3 DNA: TGTGCCAGCAGTGACGGACAGGGCTACGAAAAACTGTTTTTT
clone size: -; J gene: TRBJ2-5; V gene: TRBV12-5; D gene: TRBD2; CDR3 protein: CASGLYPAGGPGTQYF; CDR3 DNA: TGTGCTAGTGGTTTGTATCCAGCGGGAGGGCCGGGGACCCAGTACTTC
clone size: -; J gene: TRBJ1-4; V gene: TRBV30; D gene: TRBD1; CDR3 protein: CAWRGTGTLGEKLFF; CDR3 DNA: TGTGCCTGGAGAGGGACAGGAACCCTTGGGGAAAAACTGTTTTTT
clone size: -; J gene: TRBJ1-2; V gene: TRBV4-2; D gene: -; CDR3 protein: CASSSPTGRANYGYTF; CDR3 DNA: TGTGCCAGCAGCTCCCCGACAGGCCGAGCTAACTATGGCTACACCTTC